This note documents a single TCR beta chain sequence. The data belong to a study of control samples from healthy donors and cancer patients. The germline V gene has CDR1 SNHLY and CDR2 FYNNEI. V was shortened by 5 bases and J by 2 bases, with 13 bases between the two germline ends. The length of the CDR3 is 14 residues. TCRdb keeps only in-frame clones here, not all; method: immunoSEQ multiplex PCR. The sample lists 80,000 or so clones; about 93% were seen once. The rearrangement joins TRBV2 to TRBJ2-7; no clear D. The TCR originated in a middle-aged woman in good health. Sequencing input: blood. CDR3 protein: CASSSPADTYEQYF. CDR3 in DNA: TGTGCCAGCAGTTCACCGGCCGACACCTACGAGCAGTACTTC.